Listed below are T cell receptor beta chains from one sample, sequenced in a study of immune characterization of retroperitoneal liposarcoma. TCRdb reprocessed the PCR reads via MiXCR and lists one record per CDR3 protein. The sample includes some 10,000 distinct CDR3 sequences, under 35% seen only once; the top ten take 9% to 9.5%. Sequenced sample: tumor tissue. The receptor set was obtained from a female donor with retroperitoneal liposarcoma. The CDR3 runs from the conserved cysteine through the conserved F or W. A D gene is named only where the DNA matches it firmly. The size of a clone is reported for some rows only, either as once, few or many, or as a class for expanded clones.

J gene | V gene | D gene | CDR3 length | clone size | CDR3 DNA | CDR3 protein
TRBJ2-2 | TRBV5-3 | - | 14 | - | TGTGCCAGCAGCTTGGACTACGACACCGGGGAGCTGTTTTTT | CASSLDYDTGELFF
TRBJ2-1 | TRBV7-6 | - | 14 | medium-sized | TGTGCCAGCAGCGCGACGAGGAGGGACAATGAGCAGTTCTTC | CASSATRRDNEQFF
TRBJ2-7 | TRBV4-1 | TRBD1 | 15 | - | TGCGCCAGCAGCCATACCGCGACAGGGTGGGACGAGCAGTACTTC | CASSHTATGWDEQYF
TRBJ1-1 | TRBV6-1 | - | 13 | many | TGTGCCAGCAGGGGAGGACAGTACACTGAAGCTTTCTTT | CASRGGQYTEAFF
TRBJ2-7 | TRBV6-1 | TRBD1 | 14 | medium-sized | TGTGCCAGCAGTTCATACAGGGGGACCTACGAGCAGTACTTC | CASSSYRGTYEQYF
TRBJ2-1 | TRBV6-1 | - | 15 | - | TGTGCCAGCAGTTCTCCCGGGACCATAACCTACGAGCAGTTCTTC | CASSSPGTITYEQFF
TRBJ2-3 | TRBV11-2 | - | 12 | - | TGTGCCAGCAGCTTGGGGAAAGATACGCAGTATTTT | CASSLGKDTQYF
TRBJ1-5 | TRBV6-1 | - | 12 | few | TGTGCCAGCACGGACGGCAATCAGCCCCAGCATTTT | CASTDGNQPQHF
TRBJ1-2 | TRBV6-1 | - | 12 | few | TGTGCCAGCAGTGTAGACCTAGGAGGCTACACCTTC | CASSVDLGGYTF
TRBJ1-1 | TRBV6-2/TRBV6-3 | - | 16 | once | TGTGCCAGCAGTGAAAGACGGGGGGCTGCTAACACTGAAGCTTTCTTT | CASSERRGAANTEAFF
TRBJ2-7 | TRBV14 | TRBD1 | 15 | - | TGTGCCAGCAGCTTCTCCGGGACAGGAGCCTACGAGCAGTACTTC | CASSFSGTGAYEQYF
TRBJ2-1 | TRBV6-1 | TRBD1 | 14 | medium-sized | TGTGCCAGCAGTAGTCGACAGGGGGGAAGCGGGCAGTTCTTC | CASSSRQGGSGQFF
TRBJ2-7 | TRBV6-1 | TRBD2 | 15 | few | TGTGCCAGCAGCCAAACTAGCGGGGGGCGGTACGAGCAGTACTTC | CASSQTSGGRYEQYF
TRBJ2-2 | TRBV6-1 | - | 13 | - | TGTGCCAGCAAAGACAGCTACACCGGGGAGCTGTTTTTT | CASKDSYTGELFF
TRBJ2-1 | TRBV6-6 | TRBD2 | 17 | medium-sized | TGTGCCAGCAGTTACTCGACCCCGGGCCGGGGGGGCTACGAGCAGTTCTTC | CASSYSTPGRGGYEQFF
TRBJ2-7 | TRBV12-3/TRBV12-4 | - | 15 | medium-sized | TGTGCCAGCAGTTTTCGGGGGACAGCAACAAGCGAGCAGTACTTC | CASSFRGTATSEQYF
TRBJ2-7 | TRBV4-1 | - | 13 | - | TGCGCCAGCAGCCAAGGAGGGCCCTACGAGCAGTACTTC | CASSQGGPYEQYF
TRBJ2-2 | TRBV6-1 | TRBD2 | 13 | - | TGTGCCAGCAGCGGGACTAGCCGGGGGGAGCTGTTTTTT | CASSGTSRGELFF
TRBJ1-1 | TRBV6-1 | - | 13 | many | TGTGCCAGCAGTGAATCGGAGAACACTGAAGCTTTCTTT | CASSESENTEAFF
TRBJ2-1 | TRBV7-3 | TRBD1 | 14 | - | TGTGCCAGCAGCCGGACAGGGGCCGAAGAGACCCAGTTCTTC | CASSRTGAEETQFF
TRBJ2-7 | TRBV6-1 | TRBD1 | 15 | large | TGTGCCAGCAGTGAGAGTACAGGGGTCGGCTACGAGCAGTACTTC | CASSESTGVGYEQYF
TRBJ2-4 | TRBV12-3/TRBV12-4 | - | 17 | - | TGTGCCAGCAGTTTTGGAGGTTTGACGGGTTCCAAAAACATTCAGTACTTC | CASSFGGLTGSKNIQYF
TRBJ2-1 | TRBV24-1 | TRBD2 | 16 | - | TGTGCCACCAGTGATCGTGCGGGAGCGGCCTACAATGAGCAGTTCTTC | CATSDRAGAAYNEQFF
TRBJ2-4 | TRBV27 | - | 17 | - | TGTGCCAGCAGTTTATTGTCCATAGGACGGCAAAAATCACCCCTCCACTTC | CASSLLSIGRQKSPLHF
TRBJ2-7 | TRBV7-2 | TRBD1 | 14 | large | TGTGCCAGCAGCAGTAGACAGGGCTCCCACGAGCAGTACTTC | CASSSRQGSHEQYF
TRBJ2-1 | TRBV6-1 | TRBD2 | 14 | once | TGTGCCAGCAGACTAGCGGGAGGAATAAATGAGCAGTTCTTC | CASRLAGGINEQFF
TRBJ2-3 | TRBV6-1 | TRBD2 | 16 | many | TGTGCCAGCAGTCCAGGACTAGCGGGAGTCACAGATACGCAGTATTTT | CASSPGLAGVTDTQYF
TRBJ2-1 | TRBV6-1 | - | 15 | medium-sized | TGTGCCAGCAGTGCCTATGCGGTACTCTACAATGAGCAGTTCTTC | CASSAYAVLYNEQFF
TRBJ2-1 | TRBV27 | - | 17 | - | TGTGCCAGCAGATCAAACAATGCGGCGGCAGGCAACAATGAGCAGTTCTTC | CASRSNNAAAGNNEQFF
TRBJ2-1 | TRBV6-1 | TRBD1 | 14 | medium-sized | TGTGCCAGCAGTGAAGGACAGGGGGCATACGAGCAGTTCTTC | CASSEGQGAYEQFF
TRBJ2-1 | TRBV11-2 | - | 14 | few | TGTGCCAGCAGCTTGGGCTCGGGGTTCTACGAGCAGTTCTTC | CASSLGSGFYEQFF
TRBJ2-1 | TRBV11-3 | - | 12 | - | TGTGCCATCCGCGGAGGGGGGGCCGAGCAGTTCTTC | CAIRGGGAEQFF
TRBJ2-5 | TRBV7-2 | - | 11 | - | TGTGCCAGCAGCCACGGAGAGACCCAGTACTTC | CASSHGETQYF
TRBJ2-5 | TRBV6-6 | TRBD1 | 14 | medium-sized | TGTGCCAGCAGTCCGATTGGGACAGAAGAGACCCAGTACTTC | CASSPIGTEETQYF
TRBJ2-1 | TRBV12-3/TRBV12-4 | TRBD2 | 15 | medium-sized | TGTGCCAGCAGTTTCATAACTAGCGGCTACAATGAGCAGTTCTTC | CASSFITSGYNEQFF
TRBJ2-5 | TRBV12-3/TRBV12-4 | - | 13 | - | TGTGCCAGCAGCCGAGGATCCTACAATGAGCAGTACTTC | CASSRGSYNEQYF
TRBJ1-1 | TRBV7-8 | - | 12 | medium-sized | TGTGCCAGCAGCCGGGACACAGATGAAGCTTTCTTT | CASSRDTDEAFF
TRBJ2-5 | TRBV7-8 | TRBD2 | 18 | medium-sized | TGTGCCAGCAGCGCAAATAGGCGGGGGGCCCAGTACCAAGAGACCCAGTACTTC | CASSANRRGAQYQETQYF
TRBJ2-1 | TRBV7-8 | - | 12 | - | TGTGCCAGCAGCTTTCCCAGGGCCGAGCAGTTCTTC | CASSFPRAEQFF
TRBJ2-2 | TRBV11-3 | - | 15 | - | TGTGCCAGCAGCAAGTTAGGGGGGGGCACCGGGGAGCTGTTTTTT | CASSKLGGGTGELFF
TRBJ2-1 | TRBV6-1 | - | 12 | few | TGTGCCAGCAGGGACGCCTTCAATGAGCAGTTCTTC | CASRDAFNEQFF
TRBJ2-1 | TRBV11-3 | TRBD2 | 15 | many | TGTGCCAGCAGCTCACCGGGGGGGCTCACGGGCGAGCAGTTCTTC | CASSSPGGLTGEQFF
TRBJ2-3 | TRBV6-6 | - | 11 | - | TGTGCCAGCAGTTACGCAGATACGCAGTATTTT | CASSYADTQYF
TRBJ1-5 | TRBV6-1 | - | 13 | many | TGTGCCAGCATTAGGGACCTCAATCAGCCCCAGCATTTT | CASIRDLNQPQHF
TRBJ2-3 | TRBV7-3 | TRBD1 | 15 | - | TGTGCCAGCAGCATATACCGGGACAGATCAGATACGCAGTATTTT | CASSIYRDRSDTQYF
TRBJ2-1 | TRBV12-3/TRBV12-4 | - | 13 | - | TGTGCCAGCAGCAGTAGGGGGCGGGACATTCAGTTCTTC | CASSSRGRDIQFF
TRBJ2-3 | TRBV7-2 | - | 18 | many | TGTGCCAGCAGCCGGCCTCGCGGAGCTGGCGAAAACACAGATACGCAGTATTTT | CASSRPRGAGENTDTQYF
TRBJ1-1 | TRBV6-1 | - | 14 | many | TGTGCCAGCAGTATGGGACGGGCGAACACTGAAGCTTTCTTT | CASSMGRANTEAFF
TRBJ2-1 | TRBV7-2 | TRBD1 | 14 | few | TGTGCCAGCAACCCAGGACAGGCCAGTAGTGAGCAGTTCTTC | CASNPGQASSEQFF
TRBJ2-7 | TRBV11-1 | - | 11 | few | TGTGCCAGCAGCAGGAGGGACGAGCAGTACTTC | CASSRRDEQYF
TRBJ1-2 | TRBV24-1 | TRBD1 | 13 | - | TGTGCCACCTCCAGGGGGCGCGAGTATGGCTACACCTTC | CATSRGREYGYTF
TRBJ2-7 | TRBV6-1 | - | 15 | few | TGTGCCAGCAGAAAAAGGGTGGCCGAACCCTACGAGCAGTACTTC | CASRKRVAEPYEQYF
TRBJ2-7 | TRBV5-6 | - | 12 | - | TGTGCCAGCAGCCGGGACACCTACGAGCAGTACTTC | CASSRDTYEQYF
TRBJ2-2 | TRBV7-3 | TRBD2 | 19 | - | TGTGCCAGCAGCTTAATCGGCAGCGAGCGGGGAGGCATCACCGGGGAGCTGTTTTTT | CASSLIGSERGGITGELFF